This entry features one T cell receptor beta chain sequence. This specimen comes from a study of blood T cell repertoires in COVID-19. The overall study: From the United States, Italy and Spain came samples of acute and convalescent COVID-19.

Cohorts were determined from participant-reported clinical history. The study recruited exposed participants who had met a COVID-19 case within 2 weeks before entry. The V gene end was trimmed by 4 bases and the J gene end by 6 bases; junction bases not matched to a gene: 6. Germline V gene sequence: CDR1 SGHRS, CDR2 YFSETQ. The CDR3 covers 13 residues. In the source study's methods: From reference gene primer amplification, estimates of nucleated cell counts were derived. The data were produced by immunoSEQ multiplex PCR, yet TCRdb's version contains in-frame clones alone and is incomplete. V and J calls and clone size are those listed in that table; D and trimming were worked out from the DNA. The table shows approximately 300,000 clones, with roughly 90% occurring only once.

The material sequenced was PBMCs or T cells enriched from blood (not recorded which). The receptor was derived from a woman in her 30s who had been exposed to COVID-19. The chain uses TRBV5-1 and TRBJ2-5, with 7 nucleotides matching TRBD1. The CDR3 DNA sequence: TGCGCCAGCAGCGTCGGACAGGACCAGACCCAGTACTTC. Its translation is CASSVGQDQTQYF.